The entry that follows covers one T cell receptor (delta chain) sequence. Its matching antigen is unknown. The protein given by TCRdb reflects a much larger clone and differs at residue 12 from this DNA's translation, likely from a read error; the protein shown is the DNA's translation. TCRdb re-identified clones in the RT-PCR reads via CATT. The profile shows about 1,200 delta-chain clones, roughly 1.5% of them singletons. The source of the sample is a study of gammadelta T cells in human blood. Overall study findings and caveats: Right after birth, innate γδ T cells reportedly expanded polyclonally after microbial exposure.

With 4 bases removed from V and 12 bases from J, the gap between germline ends came to 25 bases. CDR3 length: 14 amino acids. Germline CDR1 reads NSMFDY; CDR2 reads ISSIKDK. Sample: non-Vgamma9Vdelta2 gamma-delta T cells from adult blood. This chain connects TRAV29/DV5 to TRDJ1; D is uncertain. This clonotype originated in a human donor. The CDR3 nucleotides read TGTGCAGCAGTTTCGAGCGGGGCCCCGCGGCGATTCATCTTT. Its translation: CAAVSSGAPRRFIF. The whole variable domain, remainder taken from reference TRAV29/DV5 and TRDJ1, is DQQVKQNSPSLSVQEGRISILNCDYTNSMFDYFLWYKKYPAEGPTFLISISSIKDKNEDGRFTVFLNKSAKHLSLHIVPSQPGDSAVYFCAAVSSGAPRRFIFGKGTRVTVEP.